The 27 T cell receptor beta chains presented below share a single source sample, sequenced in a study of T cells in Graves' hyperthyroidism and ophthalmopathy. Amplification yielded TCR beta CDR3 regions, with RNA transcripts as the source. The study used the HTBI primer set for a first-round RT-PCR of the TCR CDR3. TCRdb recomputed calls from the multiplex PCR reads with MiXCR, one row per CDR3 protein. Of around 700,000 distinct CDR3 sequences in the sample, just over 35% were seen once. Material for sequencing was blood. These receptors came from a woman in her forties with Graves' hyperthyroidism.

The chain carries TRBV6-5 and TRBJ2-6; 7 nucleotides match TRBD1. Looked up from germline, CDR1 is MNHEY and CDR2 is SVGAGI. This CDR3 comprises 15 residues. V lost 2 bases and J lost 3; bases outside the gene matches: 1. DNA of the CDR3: TGTGCCAGCAGTTACGACAGGGTTGGGGCCAACGTCCTGACTTTC. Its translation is CASSYDRVGANVLTF.

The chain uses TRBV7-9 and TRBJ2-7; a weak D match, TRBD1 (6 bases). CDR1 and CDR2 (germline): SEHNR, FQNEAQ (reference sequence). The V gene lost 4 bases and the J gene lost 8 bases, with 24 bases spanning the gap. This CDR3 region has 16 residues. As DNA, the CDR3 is TGTGCCAGCAGCTCGCAGGGGCCAGGCGTTGGTCCCCAGCAGTACTTC. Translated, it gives CASSSQGPGVGPQQYF. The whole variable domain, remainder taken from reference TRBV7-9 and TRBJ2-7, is DTGVSQNPRHKITKRGQNVTFRCDPISEHNRLYWYRQTLGQGPEFLTYFQNEAQLEKSRLLSDRFSAERPKGSFSTLEIQRTEQGDSAMYLCASSSQGPGVGPQQYFGPGTRLTVT.

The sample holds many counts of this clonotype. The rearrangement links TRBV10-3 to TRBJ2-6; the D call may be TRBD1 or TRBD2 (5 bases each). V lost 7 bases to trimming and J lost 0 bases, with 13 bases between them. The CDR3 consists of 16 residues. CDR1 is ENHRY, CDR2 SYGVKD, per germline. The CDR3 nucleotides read TGTGCCATCAATCCGGGGCCAAGCTCTGGGGCCAACGTCCTGACTTTC. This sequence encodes CAINPGPSSGANVLTF.

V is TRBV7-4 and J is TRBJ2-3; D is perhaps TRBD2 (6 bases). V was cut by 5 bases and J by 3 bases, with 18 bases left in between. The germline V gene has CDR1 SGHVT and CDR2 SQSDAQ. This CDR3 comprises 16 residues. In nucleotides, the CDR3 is TGTGCCAGCAGCGTAGATTGGAGGGAGTGGACAGATACGCAGTATTTT. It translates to CASSVDWREWTDTQYF.

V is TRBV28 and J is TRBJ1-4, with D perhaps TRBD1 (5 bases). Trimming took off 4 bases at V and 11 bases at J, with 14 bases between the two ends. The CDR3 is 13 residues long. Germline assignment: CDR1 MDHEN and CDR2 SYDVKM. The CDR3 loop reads CASSWTPSEKLFF. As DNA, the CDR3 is TGTGCCAGCAGTTGGACACCGTCGGAGAAACTGTTTTTT.

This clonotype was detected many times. CDR3 residues: CAPYPPTSDTGELFF. DNA of the CDR3: TGTGCCCCATACCCCCCAACTAGCGACACCGGGGAGCTGTTTTTT. The chain joins TRBV7-2 to TRBJ2-2, with 7 bases matching TRBD2. The CDR3 has 15 amino acids. Germline V gives CDR1 SGHTA, CDR2 FQGNSA. The J segment lost 3 bases and the V segment lost 11 bases, leaving 12 bases of the junction unmatched. The full variable domain, its missing parts supplied by reference TRBV7-2 and TRBJ2-2, is GAGVSQSPSNKVTEKGKDVELRCDPISGHTALYWYRQSLGQGLEFLIYFQGNSAPDKSGLPSDRFSAERTGGSVSTLTIQRTQQEDSAVYLCAPYPPTSDTGELFFGEGSRLTVL.

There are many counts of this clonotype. The CDR3 region is CSVTDGTYEQYF. The CDR3 nucleotides read TGCAGCGTTACCGACGGAACCTACGAGCAGTACTTC. The chain combines TRBV29-1 with TRBJ2-7, with D unresolved. V was cut by 5 bases and J by 2 bases, with 10 bases left in between. The CDR3 sequence is 12 residues long. Germline V CDR1 and CDR2: SQVTM, ANQGSEA.

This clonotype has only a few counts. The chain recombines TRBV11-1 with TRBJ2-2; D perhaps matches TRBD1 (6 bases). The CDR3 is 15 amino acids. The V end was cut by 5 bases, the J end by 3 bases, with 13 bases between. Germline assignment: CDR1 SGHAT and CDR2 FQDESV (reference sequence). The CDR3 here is CASSQSKGDTGELFF. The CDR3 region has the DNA TGTGCCAGCAGCCAAAGCAAGGGGGACACCGGGGAGCTGTTTTTT.

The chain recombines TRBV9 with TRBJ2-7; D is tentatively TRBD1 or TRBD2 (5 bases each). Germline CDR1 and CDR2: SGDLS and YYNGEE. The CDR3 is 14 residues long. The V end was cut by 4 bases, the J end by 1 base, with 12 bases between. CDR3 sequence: CASSQEGPSYEQYF. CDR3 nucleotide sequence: TGTGCCAGCAGCCAAGAGGGACCTTCCTACGAGCAGTACTTC. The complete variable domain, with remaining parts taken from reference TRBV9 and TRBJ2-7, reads DSGVTQTPKHLITATGQRVTLRCSPRSGDLSVYWYQQSLDQGLQFLIQYYNGEERAKGNILERFSAQQFPDLHSELNLSSLELGDSALYFCASSQEGPSYEQYFGPGTRLTVT.

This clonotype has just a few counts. In DNA, the CDR3 is TGTGCCAGCAGCCCCCGAATAGGGGGAATTGGAAACACCATATATTTT. Its protein is CASSPRIGGIGNTIYF. V gene TRBV9 combines with J gene TRBJ1-3, with D possibly TRBD1 on 6 matching bases. Looked up from germline, CDR1 is SGDLS and CDR2 is YYNGEE. The CDR3 is 16 residues long. V lost 4 bases, J lost 3 bases, and 17 bases lay in between.

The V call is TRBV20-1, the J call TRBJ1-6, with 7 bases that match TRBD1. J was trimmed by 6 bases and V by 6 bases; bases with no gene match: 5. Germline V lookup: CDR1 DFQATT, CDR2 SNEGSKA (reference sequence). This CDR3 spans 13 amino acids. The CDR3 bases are TGCAGTGCAACGACAGGGAGTAATTCACCCCTCCACTTT. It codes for CSATTGSNSPLHF.

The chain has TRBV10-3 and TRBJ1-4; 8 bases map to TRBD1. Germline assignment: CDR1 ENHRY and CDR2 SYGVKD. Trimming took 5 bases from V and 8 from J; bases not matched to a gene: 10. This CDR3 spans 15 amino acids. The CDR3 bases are TGTGCCATCAGTCGGGACAGGTTAATAAGGGAAAAACTGTTTTTT. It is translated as CAISRDRLIREKLFF.

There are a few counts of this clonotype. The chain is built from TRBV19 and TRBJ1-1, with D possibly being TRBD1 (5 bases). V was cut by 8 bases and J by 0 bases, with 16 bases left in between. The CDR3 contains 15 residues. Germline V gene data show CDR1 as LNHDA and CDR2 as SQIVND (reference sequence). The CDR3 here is CASQIAGVVNTEAFF. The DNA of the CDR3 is TGTGCCAGTCAAATAGCGGGGGTAGTGAACACTGAAGCTTTCTTT. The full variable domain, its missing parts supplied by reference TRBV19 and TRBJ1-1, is DGGITQSPKYLFRKEGQNVTLSCEQNLNHDAMYWYRQDPGQGLRLIYYSQIVNDFQKGDIAEGYSVSREKKESFPLTVTSAQKNPTAFYLCASQIAGVVNTEAFFGQGTRLTVV.

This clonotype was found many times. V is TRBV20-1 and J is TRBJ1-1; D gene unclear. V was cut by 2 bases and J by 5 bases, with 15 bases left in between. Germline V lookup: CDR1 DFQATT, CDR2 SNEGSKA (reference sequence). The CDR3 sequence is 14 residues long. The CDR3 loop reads CSARRIGLGTEAFF. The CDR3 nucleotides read TGCAGTGCTAGAAGGATAGGGCTGGGGACTGAAGCTTTCTTT.

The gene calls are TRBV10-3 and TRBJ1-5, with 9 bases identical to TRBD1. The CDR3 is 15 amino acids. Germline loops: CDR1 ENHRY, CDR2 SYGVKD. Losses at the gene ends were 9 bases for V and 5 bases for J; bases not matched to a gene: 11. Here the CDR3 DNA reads TGTGCCATTGCTCCGGGACAGGGAGGGGATCAGCCCCAGCATTTT. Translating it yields CAIAPGQGGDQPQHF.

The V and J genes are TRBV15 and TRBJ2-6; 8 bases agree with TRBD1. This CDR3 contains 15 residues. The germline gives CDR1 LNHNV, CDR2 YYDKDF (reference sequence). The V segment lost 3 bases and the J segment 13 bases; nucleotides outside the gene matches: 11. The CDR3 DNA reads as TGTGCCACCAGCAGTAAGGGACAGGCCCTCCGAGTCCTGACTTTC. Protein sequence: CATSSKGQALRVLTF.

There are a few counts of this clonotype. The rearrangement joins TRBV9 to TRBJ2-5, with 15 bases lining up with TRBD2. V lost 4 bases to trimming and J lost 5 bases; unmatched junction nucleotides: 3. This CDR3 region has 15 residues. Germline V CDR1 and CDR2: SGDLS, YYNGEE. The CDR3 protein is CASSQGLAGGETQYF. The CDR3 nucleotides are TGTGCCAGCAGCCAAGGACTAGCGGGGGGGGAGACCCAGTACTTC.

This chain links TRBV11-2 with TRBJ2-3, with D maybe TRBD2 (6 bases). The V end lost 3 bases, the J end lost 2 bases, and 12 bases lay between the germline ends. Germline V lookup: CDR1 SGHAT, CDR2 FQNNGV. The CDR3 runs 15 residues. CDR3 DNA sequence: TGTGCCAGCAGCTTTGGGAGGACTACCACAGATACGCAGTATTTT. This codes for CASSFGRTTTDTQYF. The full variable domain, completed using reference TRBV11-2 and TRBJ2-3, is EAGVAQSPRYKIIEKRQSVAFWCNPISGHATLYWYQQILGQGPKLLIQFQNNGVVDDSQLPKDRFSAERLKGVDSTLKIQPAKLEDSAVYLCASSFGRTTTDTQYFGPGTRLTVL.

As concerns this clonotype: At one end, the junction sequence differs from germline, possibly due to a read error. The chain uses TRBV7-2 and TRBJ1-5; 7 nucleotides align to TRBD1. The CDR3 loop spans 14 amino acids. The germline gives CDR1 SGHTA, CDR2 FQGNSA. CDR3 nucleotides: TGCGCCAGCAGCCGAGCTAGACAGGGTCAGCCCCAGCATTTT. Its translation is CASSRARQGQPQHF.

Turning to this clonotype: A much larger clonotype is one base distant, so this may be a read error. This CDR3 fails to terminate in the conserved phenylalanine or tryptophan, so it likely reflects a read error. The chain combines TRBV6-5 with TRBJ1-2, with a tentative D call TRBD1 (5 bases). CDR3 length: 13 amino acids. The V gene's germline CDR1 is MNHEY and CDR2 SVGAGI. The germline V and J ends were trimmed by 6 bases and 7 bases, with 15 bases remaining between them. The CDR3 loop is CASSPGHTLGYTS. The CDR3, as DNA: TGTGCCAGCAGCCCCGGACATACCCTTGGCTACACCTCC.

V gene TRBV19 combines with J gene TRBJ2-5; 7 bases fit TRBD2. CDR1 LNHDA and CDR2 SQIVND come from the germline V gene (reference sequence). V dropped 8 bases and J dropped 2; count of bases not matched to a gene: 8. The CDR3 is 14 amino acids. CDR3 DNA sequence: TGTGCCAGTGGGGAGCGGGACGGACAAGAGACCCAGTACTTC. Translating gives CASGERDGQETQYF.

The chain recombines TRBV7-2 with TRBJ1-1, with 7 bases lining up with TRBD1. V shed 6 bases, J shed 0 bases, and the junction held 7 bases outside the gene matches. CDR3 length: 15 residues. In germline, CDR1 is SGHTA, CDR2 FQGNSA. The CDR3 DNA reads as TGTGCCAGCAGGAGGACGGGACAGATGAACACTGAAGCTTTCTTT. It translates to CASRRTGQMNTEAFF.

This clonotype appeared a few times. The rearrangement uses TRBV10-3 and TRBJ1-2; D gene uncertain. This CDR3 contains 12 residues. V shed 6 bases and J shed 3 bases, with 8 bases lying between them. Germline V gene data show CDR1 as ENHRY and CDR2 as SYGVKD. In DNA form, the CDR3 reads TGTGCCATCAGGAACGGTTACTATGGCTACACCTTC. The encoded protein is CAIRNGYYGYTF.

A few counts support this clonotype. CDR3 amino acids: CASSPSGGRTEAFF. CDR3 coding DNA: TGTGCCAGCAGTCCAAGTGGGGGGCGAACTGAAGCTTTCTTT. The chain is built from TRBV6-1 and TRBJ1-1, with D possibly matching TRBD1 (6 bases). In germline, CDR1 is MNHNS, CDR2 SASEGT. V was pared by 5 bases and J by 5 bases, with 15 bases between. The CDR3 spans 14 residues.

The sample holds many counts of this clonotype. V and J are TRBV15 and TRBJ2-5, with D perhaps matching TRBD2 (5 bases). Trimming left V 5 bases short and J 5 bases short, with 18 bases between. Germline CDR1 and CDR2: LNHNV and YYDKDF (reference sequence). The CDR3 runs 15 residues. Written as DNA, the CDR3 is TGTGCCACCAGCCGGGTCCGGAAGGGCGGGGAGACCCAGTACTTC. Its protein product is CATSRVRKGGETQYF. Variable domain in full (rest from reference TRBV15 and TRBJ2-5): DAMVIQNPRYQVTQFGKPVTLSCSQTLNHNVMYWYQQKSSQAPKLLFHYYDKDFNNEADTPDNFQSRRPNTSFCFLDIRSPGLGDTAMYLCATSRVRKGGETQYFGPGTRLLVL.

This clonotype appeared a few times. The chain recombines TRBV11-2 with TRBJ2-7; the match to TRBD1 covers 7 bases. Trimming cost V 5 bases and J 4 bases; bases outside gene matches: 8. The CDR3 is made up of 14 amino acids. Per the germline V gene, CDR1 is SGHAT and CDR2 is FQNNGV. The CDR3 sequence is CASSTTGERYEQYF. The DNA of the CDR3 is TGTGCCAGCAGCACTACAGGGGAGCGGTACGAGCAGTACTTC.

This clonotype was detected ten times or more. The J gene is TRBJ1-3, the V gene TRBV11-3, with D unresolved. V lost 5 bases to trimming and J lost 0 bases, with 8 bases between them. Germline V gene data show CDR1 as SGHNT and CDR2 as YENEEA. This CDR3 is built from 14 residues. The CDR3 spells CASSGRSSGNTIYF. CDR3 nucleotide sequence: TGTGCCAGCAGCGGTAGATCCTCTGGAAACACCATATATTTT.